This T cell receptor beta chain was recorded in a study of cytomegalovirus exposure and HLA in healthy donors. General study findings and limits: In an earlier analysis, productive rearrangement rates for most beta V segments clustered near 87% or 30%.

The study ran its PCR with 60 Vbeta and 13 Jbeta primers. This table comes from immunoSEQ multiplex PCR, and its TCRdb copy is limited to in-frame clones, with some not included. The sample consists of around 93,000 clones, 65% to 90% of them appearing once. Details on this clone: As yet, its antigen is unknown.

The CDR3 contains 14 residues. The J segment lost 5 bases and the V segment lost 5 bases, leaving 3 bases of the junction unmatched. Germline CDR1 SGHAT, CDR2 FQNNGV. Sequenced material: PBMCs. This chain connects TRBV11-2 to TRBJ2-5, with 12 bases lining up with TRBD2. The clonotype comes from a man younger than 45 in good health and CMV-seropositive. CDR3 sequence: CASSKTSGSETQYF. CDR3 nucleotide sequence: TGTGCCAGCAGCAAGACTAGCGGGAGTGAGACCCAGTACTTC.